This entry features one TCR beta chain sequence. CDR3 length: 14 amino acids. Deletions cut 1 base from V and 1 base from J, with 7 bases between. Germline CDR1 is SEHNR and CDR2 is FQNEAQ (reference sequence). This entry is derived from a study of cytomegalovirus exposure and HLA in healthy donors. The PCR was carried out with 60 Vbeta primers and 13 Jbeta primers. Using immunoSEQ multiplex PCR, the repertoire was profiled, and TCRdb retains in-frame clones only, with some absent. The table has about 190,000 clones, 65% to 75% seen once. The V and J genes are TRBV7-9 and TRBJ1-1, with D possibly being TRBD1 (5 bases). The receptor comes from a man younger than 40 in good health and CMV-seropositive. Sequenced input: PBMCs. The chain's CDR3 is CASSLGGGNTEAFF. CDR3 nucleotide sequence: TGTGCCAGCAGCTTAGGGGGGGGGAACACTGAAGCTTTCTTT.